Listed here are 8 T cell receptor beta chains from one sample, sequenced in a study of blood T cell repertoires in COVID-19. Repertoires were generated with immunoSEQ multiplex PCR, while TCRdb's copy carries only in-frame clones and drops some. The sample consists of some 100,000 clones, over 65% of them appearing once. Sequencing was performed on peripheral blood. Receptor source: a man between 65 and 85 years old with COVID-19, enrolled during active disease.

The chain recombines TRBV3-1 (or the pseudogene TRBV3-2) with TRBJ1-6; D is perhaps TRBD1 (6 bases). The ends were cut back, 4 bases at V and 10 bases at J, with 17 bases in the middle. CDR3 length: 15 amino acids. Germline V gives CDR1 LGHDT, CDR2 YNNKEL (reference sequence). CDR3 sequence: CASSPGTGFYSPLHF. The CDR3 DNA is TGTGCCAGCAGCCCCGGAACAGGGTTCTACTCACCCCTCCACTTT.

This sequence joins TRBV3-1 (or the pseudogene TRBV3-2) and TRBJ2-1; the match to TRBD1 covers 8 bases. J was trimmed by 0 bases and V by 1 base; bases with no gene match: 14. CDR1 LGHDT and CDR2 YNNKEL come from the germline V gene (reference sequence). The CDR3 is made up of 20 amino acids. The CDR3: CASSQGQGRQRTVSYNEQFF. The CDR3 nucleotides read TGTGCCAGCAGCCAAGGACAGGGGCGACAGCGGACCGTCTCCTACAATGAGCAGTTCTTC.

V usage is TRBV6-5 and J usage is TRBJ2-5, with 7 bases lining up with TRBD2. Looked up from germline, CDR1 is MNHEY and CDR2 is SVGAGI. The ends lost 8 bases at V and 7 bases at J; junction bases unmatched: 7. The CDR3 contains 12 residues. CDR3 in DNA: TGTGCCAGCGCGGGGGACGGTGGGACCCAGTACTTC. Its protein product is CASAGDGGTQYF.

This clone showed up just a few times. In DNA form, the CDR3 reads TGTGCCAGCAGCCGCGGCGGTAGCTCCTACGAGCAGTACTTC. Translating it yields CASSRGGSSYEQYF. The J gene is TRBJ2-7, the V gene TRBV5-4, with unresolved D. Per the germline V gene, CDR1 is SGHNT and CDR2 is YYREEE (reference sequence). V lost 4 bases to trimming and J lost 0 bases, with 11 bases between them. The CDR3 sequence is 14 residues long.

This clone has just one count. The V call is TRBV4-3, the J call TRBJ1-2; tentatively, D is TRBD1 (6 bases). CDR3 length: 14 amino acids. The germline V gene has CDR1 LGHNA and CDR2 YSLEER. V lost 4 bases and J 4 bases, leaving 13 bases between the germline ends. The CDR3 here is CASSLQGPGYGYTF. CDR3 coding DNA: TGCGCCAGCAGCCTACAGGGTCCTGGCTATGGCTACACCTTC.

The V call is TRBV4-2, the J call TRBJ2-2, with 8 bases matching TRBD1. Germline assignment: CDR1 LGHNA and CDR2 YNFKEQ. The CDR3 spans 17 residues. Trimming took 0 bases from V and 1 from J; bases not matched to a gene: 4. CDR3 protein: CASSQEGTGGNTGELFF. CDR3 DNA sequence: TGTGCCAGCAGCCAAGAAGGGACAGGTGGGAACACCGGGGAGCTGTTTTTT.

This chain links TRBV20-1 with TRBJ2-1, with a tentative D call TRBD2 (6 bases). The CDR3 has 11 amino acids. V dropped 3 bases and J dropped 6 bases, with 6 bases sitting between them. Germline V gene lookup returns CDR1 DFQATT and CDR2 SNEGSKA (reference sequence). CDR3 nucleotides: TGCAGTGCTAGCGGGAGCAATGAGCAGTTCTTC. Translation: CSASGSNEQFF.

V and J are TRBV27 and TRBJ1-2; D possibly corresponds to TRBD1 (5 bases). The CDR3 is made up of 13 amino acids. The V gene lost 6 bases and the J gene lost 4 bases, with 12 bases spanning the gap. Looked up from germline, CDR1 is MNHEY and CDR2 is SMNVEV (reference sequence). CDR3 in amino acids: CASRSGLSYGYTF. CDR3 DNA: TGTGCCAGCAGATCGGGACTGAGCTATGGCTACACCTTC.